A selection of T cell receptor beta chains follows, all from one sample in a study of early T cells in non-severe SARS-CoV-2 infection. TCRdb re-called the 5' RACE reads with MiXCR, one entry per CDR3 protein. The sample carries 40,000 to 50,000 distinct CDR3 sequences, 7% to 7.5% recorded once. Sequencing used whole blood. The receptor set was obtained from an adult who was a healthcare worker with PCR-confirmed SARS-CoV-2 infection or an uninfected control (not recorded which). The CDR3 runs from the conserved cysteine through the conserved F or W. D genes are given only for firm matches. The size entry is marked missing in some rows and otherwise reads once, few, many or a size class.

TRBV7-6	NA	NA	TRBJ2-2	CASSLGLRTPNTGELFF	TGTGCCAGCAGCTTAGGGCTGCGGACACCGAACACCGGGGAGCTGTTTTTT
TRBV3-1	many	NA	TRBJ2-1	CASSQSGNEQFF	TGTGCCAGCAGCCAGTCCGGGAATGAGCAGTTCTTC
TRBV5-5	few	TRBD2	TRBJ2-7	CASSLSSGGPSSYEQYF	TGTGCCAGCAGCTTGAGCAGCGGGGGCCCCAGCTCCTACGAGCAGTACTTC
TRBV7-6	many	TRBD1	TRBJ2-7	CASSLVPGTGVIYEQYF	TGTGCCAGCAGCTTAGTCCCCGGGACAGGGGTCATTTACGAGCAGTACTTC
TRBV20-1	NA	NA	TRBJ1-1	CSARGGAVRTEAFF	TGCAGTGCTAGAGGGGGGGCCGTTCGGACTGAAGCTTTCTTT
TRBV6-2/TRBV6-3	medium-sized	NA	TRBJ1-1	CASSYGTVENTEAFF	TGTGCCAGCAGTTACGGGACGGTGGAAAACACTGAAGCTTTCTTT
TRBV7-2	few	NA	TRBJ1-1	CASSLEIRTEAFF	TGTGCCAGCAGCTTAGAGATCCGCACTGAAGCTTTCTTT
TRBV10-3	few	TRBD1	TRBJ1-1	CAISETQGGDTEAFF	TGTGCCATCAGTGAAACACAGGGGGGGGACACTGAAGCTTTCTTT
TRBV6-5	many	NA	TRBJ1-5	CASMAGGNQPQHF	TGTGCCAGCATGGCAGGAGGCAATCAGCCCCAGCATTTT
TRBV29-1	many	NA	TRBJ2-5	CSVLGGFQETQYF	TGCAGCGTCCTAGGGGGTTTTCAAGAGACCCAGTACTTC
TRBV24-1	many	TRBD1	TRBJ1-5	CATSEKTGALNQPQHF	TGTGCCACCAGTGAGAAGACAGGGGCGCTAAATCAGCCCCAGCATTTT
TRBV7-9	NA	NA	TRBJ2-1	CASTGRSSYNEQFF	TGTGCCAGCACAGGACGGAGCTCCTACAATGAGCAGTTCTTC
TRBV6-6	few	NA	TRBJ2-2	CASNPGGPTGELFF	TGTGCCAGCAATCCCGGGGGCCCGACCGGGGAGCTGTTTTTT
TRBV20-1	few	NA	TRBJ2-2	CSASTGRTGELFF	TGCAGTGCTAGTACAGGGAGAACCGGGGAGCTGTTTTTT